This T cell receptor (beta chain) was recovered during a study of T-cell reconstitution after alpha-beta-depleted transplantation in children. This clonotype has at least ten counts. What it binds is unknown. Preparation of the TCRbeta library was carried out with unique molecular identifiers. TCRdb recomputed calls from the PCR reads with MiXCR, one row per CDR3 protein. The sample lists roughly 160,000 distinct CDR3 sequences; 11% were seen once. Regarding the study as a whole: Reported findings indicate that, about two months after transplant, alpha-beta T cells came from several hundred expanded clones, which were derived from non-depleted graft cells.

The CDR3 has 14 residues. V was cut by 8 bases and J by 7 bases, with 18 bases left in between. CDR1 SQVTM and CDR2 ANQGSEA come from the germline V gene. The receptor's source is a boy between 2 and 10 years old with acute myeloid leukemia, due to receive a stem cell transplant. Sequenced here: PBMCs, sampled before TCRalphabeta/CD19-depleted stem cell transplant. This chain joins TRBV29-1 and TRBJ1-6; maybe TRBD1 (6 bases). The CDR3 nucleotides read TGCAGCTACGGGGGCAGGGCTGGCAATTCACCCCTCCACTTT. Encoded protein: CSYGGRAGNSPLHF.